Below, one T cell receptor beta chain is given with its context. Its antigen remains unidentified. Germline lookup yields CDR1 WSHSY and CDR2 SAAADI. With 3 bases removed from V and 8 bases from J, the gap between germline ends came to 13 bases. The CDR3 runs to 13 residues. The sample comes from a study of human T cells and chemical hapten exposure. Study-wide background: Throughout a study of approximately 5 months, patients underwent weekly scalp administration of diphenylcyclopropenone doses. Enrolled patients were predominantly female and had alopecia areata, totalis or universalis.

Broader study findings: All donors were alopecia patients, so their immunity may differ from that of healthy people. The study found that PT1 expanded TCR counts correlated positively with patch test score.

Specified time point: patch test 3, about 24 weeks after DPC sensitization. Treatment denoted: therapeutic diphenylcyclopropenone sensitization with weekly scalp DPC. TCRdb passed the RACE reads through MiXCR, listing each CDR3 protein once. In the table there are over 70,000 distinct CDR3 sequences, approximately 11% of which are singletons. This specimen was whole blood, taken in connection with sensitization to the hapten diphenylcyclopropenone (DPC). The chain recombines TRBV10-2 with TRBJ1-2, with D perhaps matching TRBD1 (6 bases). The receptor was derived from a woman in her twenties or thirties with alopecia areata. Some clones in this sample may be carry-over from other donors' samples. This CDR3 is CASSDGGAYGYTF. The CDR3, as DNA: TGCGCCAGCAGTGACGGGGGCGCTTACGGCTACACCTTC.